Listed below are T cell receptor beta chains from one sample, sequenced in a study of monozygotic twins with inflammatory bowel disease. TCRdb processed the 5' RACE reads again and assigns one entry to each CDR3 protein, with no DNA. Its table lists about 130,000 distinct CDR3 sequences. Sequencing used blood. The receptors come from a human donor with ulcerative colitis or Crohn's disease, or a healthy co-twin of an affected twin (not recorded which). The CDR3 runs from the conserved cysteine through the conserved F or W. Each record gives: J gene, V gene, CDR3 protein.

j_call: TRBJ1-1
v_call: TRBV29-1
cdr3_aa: CSVVRGDTEAFF

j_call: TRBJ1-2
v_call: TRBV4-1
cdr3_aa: CASSVRAGQGASGYTF

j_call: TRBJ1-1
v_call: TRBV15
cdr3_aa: CATSRGGGSDTEAFF

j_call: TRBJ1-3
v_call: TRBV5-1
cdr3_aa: CASSPGTGVGNTIYF

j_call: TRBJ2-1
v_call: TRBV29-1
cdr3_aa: CSVYDRGGGNEQFF

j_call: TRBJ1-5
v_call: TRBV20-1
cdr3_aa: CSASRQGWNNQPQHF

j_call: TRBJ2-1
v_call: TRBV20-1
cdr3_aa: CSAKTSGRGNEQFF

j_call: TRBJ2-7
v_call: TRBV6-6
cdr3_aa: CATKPGLATEQYF

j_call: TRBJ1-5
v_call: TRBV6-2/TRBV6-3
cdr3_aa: CASSYEGLGGNQPQHF

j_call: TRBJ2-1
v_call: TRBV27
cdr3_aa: CASSFIPLAGNEQFF

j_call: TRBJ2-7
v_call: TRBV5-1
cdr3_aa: CASSLVAGGTYEQYF

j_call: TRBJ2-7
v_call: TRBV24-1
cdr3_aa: CATSDFGRRQYF

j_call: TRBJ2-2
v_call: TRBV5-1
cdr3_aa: CANYRDRGTTGELFF

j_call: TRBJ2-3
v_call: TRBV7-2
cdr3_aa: CASSTRTSKTDTQYF

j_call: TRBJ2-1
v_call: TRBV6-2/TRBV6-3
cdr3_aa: CASTLQDKEYNEQFF

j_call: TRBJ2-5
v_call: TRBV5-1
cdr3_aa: CASRLTGQETQYF

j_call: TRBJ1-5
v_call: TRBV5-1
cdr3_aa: CASSLEAGGEGSQPQHF

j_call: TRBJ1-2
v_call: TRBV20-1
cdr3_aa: CSARTGNYGYTF

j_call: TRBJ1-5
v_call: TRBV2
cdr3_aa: CASSQGQANQPQHF

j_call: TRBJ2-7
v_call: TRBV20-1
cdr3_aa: CSARDYGRASYEQYF

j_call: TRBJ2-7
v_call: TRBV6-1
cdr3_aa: CASSTLSLEGGYEQYF

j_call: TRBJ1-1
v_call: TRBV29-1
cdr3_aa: CSVPTVNTEAFF